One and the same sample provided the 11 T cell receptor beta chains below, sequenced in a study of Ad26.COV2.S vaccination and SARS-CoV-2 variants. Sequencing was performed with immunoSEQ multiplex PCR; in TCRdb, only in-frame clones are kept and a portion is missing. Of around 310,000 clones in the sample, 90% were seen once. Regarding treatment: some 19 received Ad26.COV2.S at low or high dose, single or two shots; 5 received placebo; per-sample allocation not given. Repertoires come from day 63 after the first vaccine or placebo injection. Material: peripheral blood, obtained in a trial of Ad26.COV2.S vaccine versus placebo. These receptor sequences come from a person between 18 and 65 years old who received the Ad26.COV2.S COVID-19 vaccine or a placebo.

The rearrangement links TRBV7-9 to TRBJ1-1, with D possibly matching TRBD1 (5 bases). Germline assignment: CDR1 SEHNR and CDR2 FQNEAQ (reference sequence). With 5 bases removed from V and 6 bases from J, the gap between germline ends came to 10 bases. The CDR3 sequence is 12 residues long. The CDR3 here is CASSHRGPEAFF. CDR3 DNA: TGTGCCAGCAGCCATCGGGGCCCTGAAGCTTTCTTT.

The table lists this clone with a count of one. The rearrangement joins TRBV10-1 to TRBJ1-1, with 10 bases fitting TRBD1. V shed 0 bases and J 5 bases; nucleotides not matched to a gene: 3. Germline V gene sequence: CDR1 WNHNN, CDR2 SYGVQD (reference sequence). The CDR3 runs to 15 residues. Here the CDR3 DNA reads TGCGCCAGCAGTGAGTCGACAGGGGGCAAGACTGAAGCTTTCTTT. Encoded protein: CASSESTGGKTEAFF.

CDR3 sequence reads: CATSRDRAGGTPLYGYTF. The CDR3 DNA follows: TGTGCCACCAGCAGAGATCGGGCAGGGGGGACTCCCCTCTATGGCTACACCTTC. This chain links TRBV15 with TRBJ1-2; 7 bases are shared with TRBD1. The germline CDR1 and CDR2 sequences are LNHNV and YYDKDF (reference sequence). The CDR3 is made up of 18 amino acids. V was clipped by 0 bases and J by 4 bases; unmatched bases: 14. Based on the CDR3 plus reference TRBV15 and TRBJ1-2, the full variable domain is DAMVIQNPRYQVTQFGKPVTLSCSQTLNHNVMYWYQQKSSQAPKLLFHYYDKDFNNEADTPDNFQSRRPNTSFCFLDIRSPGLGDTAMYLCATSRDRAGGTPLYGYTFGSGTRLTVV.

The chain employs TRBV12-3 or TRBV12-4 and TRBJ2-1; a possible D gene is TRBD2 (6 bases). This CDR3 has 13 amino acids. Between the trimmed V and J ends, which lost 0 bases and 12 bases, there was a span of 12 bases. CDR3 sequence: CASSLAGGGWQFF. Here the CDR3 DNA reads TGTGCCAGCAGTTTAGCGGGAGGCGGGTGGCAGTTCTTC.

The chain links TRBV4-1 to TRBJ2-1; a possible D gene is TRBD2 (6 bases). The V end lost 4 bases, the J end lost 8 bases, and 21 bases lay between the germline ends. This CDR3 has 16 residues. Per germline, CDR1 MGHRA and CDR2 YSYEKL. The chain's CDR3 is CASSPTSGVPRDEQFF. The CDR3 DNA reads TGCGCCAGCAGCCCGACGTCGGGGGTTCCGCGCGATGAGCAGTTCTTC.

Here the CDR3 DNA reads TGTGCCAGTAGTATACCCCTCGGACAGGGGAAATCGGAGAACTATGGCTACACCTTC. Residues: CASSIPLGQGKSENYGYTF. The V gene is TRBV19, the J gene TRBJ1-2, with 9 bases that match TRBD1. CDR1 and CDR2 (germline): LNHDA, SQIVND (reference sequence). CDR3 length: 19 residues. The J segment lost 2 bases and the V segment lost 2 bases, leaving 15 bases of the junction unmatched.

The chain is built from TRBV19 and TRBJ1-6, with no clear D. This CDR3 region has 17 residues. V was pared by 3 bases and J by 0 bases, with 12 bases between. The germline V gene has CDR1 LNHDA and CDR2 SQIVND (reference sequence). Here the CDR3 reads CASSILPRSSYNSPLHF. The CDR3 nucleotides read TGTGCCAGTAGTATTTTACCCCGGAGCTCCTATAATTCACCCCTCCACTTT.

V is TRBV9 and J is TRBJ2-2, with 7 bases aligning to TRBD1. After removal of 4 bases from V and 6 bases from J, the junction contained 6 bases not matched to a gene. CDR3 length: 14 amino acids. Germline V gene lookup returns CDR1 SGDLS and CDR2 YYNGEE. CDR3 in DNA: TGTGCCAGCAGCCCCCGGACAGGCCCCGGGGAGCTGTTTTTT. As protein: CASSPRTGPGELFF.

This CDR3 is CASSYSAWGTGELFF. In nucleotides, the CDR3 is TGTGCCAGCAGTTACTCCGCATGGGGCACCGGGGAGCTGTTTTTT. This sequence joins TRBV6-5 and TRBJ2-2; D is uncertain. V was clipped by 0 bases and J by 4 bases, with 9 bases between them. Germline-derived CDR1 and CDR2 are MNHEY and SVGAGI. The CDR3 spans 15 residues.

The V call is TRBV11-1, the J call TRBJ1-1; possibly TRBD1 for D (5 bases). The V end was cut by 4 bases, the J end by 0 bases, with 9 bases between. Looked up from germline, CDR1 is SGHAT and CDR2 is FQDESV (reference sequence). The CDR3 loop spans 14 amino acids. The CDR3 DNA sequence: TGTGCCAGCAGCTCTGTGACAGTGAACACTGAAGCTTTCTTT. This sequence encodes CASSSVTVNTEAFF.

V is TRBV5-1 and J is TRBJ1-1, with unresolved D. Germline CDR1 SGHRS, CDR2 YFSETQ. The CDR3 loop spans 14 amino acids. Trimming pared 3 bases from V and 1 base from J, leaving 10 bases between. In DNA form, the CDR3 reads TGCGCCAGCAGCTCCTACGGTCAGAACACTGAAGCTTTCTTT. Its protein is CASSSYGQNTEAFF.